What follows describes a single TCR beta chain. The method was immunoSEQ multiplex PCR; TCRdb's version includes in-frame clones alone and lacks a portion of them. The sample records about 73,000 clones, about 91% being singletons. Trimming stripped 5 bases from V and 4 bases from J, with 16 bases between. Per the germline V gene, CDR1 is KGHSH and CDR2 is LQKENI. This CDR3 region has 15 residues. The data originate from a study of Tregs in tolerant kidney transplant recipients. The TCR comes from a human donor who received a combined kidney and bone marrow transplant. This sample comprised Tregs from blood, obtained before the transplant. The chain joins TRBV18 to TRBJ2-3; D might be TRBD1 (6 bases). CDR3 residues: CASSATGQRADTQYF. CDR3 bases: TGTGCCAGCTCAGCCACAGGACAGAGGGCAGATACGCAGTATTTT.